This T cell receptor (beta chain) was captured in a study of T cell responses to AZD1222 COVID-19 vaccine. Study results and caveats: There were mostly white British donors and more females than males, and clonal diversity was possibly underestimated. After two AZD1222 doses, spike-specific TCR breadth and depth rose versus day 0.

The CDR3 is made up of 15 amino acids. Trimming left V 2 bases short and J 6 bases short, with 16 bases between. Germline CDR1 SQVTM, CDR2 ANQGSEA. Sequencing was performed with immunoSEQ multiplex PCR; in TCRdb, only in-frame clones are kept and a portion is missing. This sample has 140,000 or so clones, with around nine tenths found just once. This clone is a singleton in its sample. What it recognizes is unknown. This chain joins TRBV29-1 and TRBJ2-2, with D maybe TRBD1 (6 bases). The sample consisted of peripheral blood, taken 28 days after the second AZD1222 dose. The receptor was isolated from an adult who received the AZD1222 COVID-19 vaccine. The CDR3 here is CSVENSRGRSGELFF. For the CDR3, the DNA is TGCAGCGTTGAAAACAGCAGGGGTCGCTCCGGGGAGCTGTTTTTT.